This entry concerns a single T cell receptor beta chain. This entry belongs to a study of blood T cell repertoires in COVID-19. Recovered Cohort 3 donors showed two negative PCRs, clearance, or symptom resolution. TCRdb keeps only in-frame clones here, not all; method: immunoSEQ multiplex PCR. This table has 190,000 or so clones, around four fifths appearing once. Sequenced material: PBMCs or T cells enriched from blood (not recorded which). This clonotype was obtained from a middle-aged man who had recovered from COVID-19.

The CDR3 is CSVGEGFNTEAFF. CDR3 DNA sequence: TGCAGCGTTGGCGAGGGATTCAACACTGAAGCTTTCTTT. The chain recombines TRBV29-1 with TRBJ1-1; D gene uncertain. Germline CDR1 SQVTM, CDR2 ANQGSEA. The V gene lost 4 bases and the J gene lost 2 bases, with 11 bases spanning the gap. This CDR3 has 13 residues.